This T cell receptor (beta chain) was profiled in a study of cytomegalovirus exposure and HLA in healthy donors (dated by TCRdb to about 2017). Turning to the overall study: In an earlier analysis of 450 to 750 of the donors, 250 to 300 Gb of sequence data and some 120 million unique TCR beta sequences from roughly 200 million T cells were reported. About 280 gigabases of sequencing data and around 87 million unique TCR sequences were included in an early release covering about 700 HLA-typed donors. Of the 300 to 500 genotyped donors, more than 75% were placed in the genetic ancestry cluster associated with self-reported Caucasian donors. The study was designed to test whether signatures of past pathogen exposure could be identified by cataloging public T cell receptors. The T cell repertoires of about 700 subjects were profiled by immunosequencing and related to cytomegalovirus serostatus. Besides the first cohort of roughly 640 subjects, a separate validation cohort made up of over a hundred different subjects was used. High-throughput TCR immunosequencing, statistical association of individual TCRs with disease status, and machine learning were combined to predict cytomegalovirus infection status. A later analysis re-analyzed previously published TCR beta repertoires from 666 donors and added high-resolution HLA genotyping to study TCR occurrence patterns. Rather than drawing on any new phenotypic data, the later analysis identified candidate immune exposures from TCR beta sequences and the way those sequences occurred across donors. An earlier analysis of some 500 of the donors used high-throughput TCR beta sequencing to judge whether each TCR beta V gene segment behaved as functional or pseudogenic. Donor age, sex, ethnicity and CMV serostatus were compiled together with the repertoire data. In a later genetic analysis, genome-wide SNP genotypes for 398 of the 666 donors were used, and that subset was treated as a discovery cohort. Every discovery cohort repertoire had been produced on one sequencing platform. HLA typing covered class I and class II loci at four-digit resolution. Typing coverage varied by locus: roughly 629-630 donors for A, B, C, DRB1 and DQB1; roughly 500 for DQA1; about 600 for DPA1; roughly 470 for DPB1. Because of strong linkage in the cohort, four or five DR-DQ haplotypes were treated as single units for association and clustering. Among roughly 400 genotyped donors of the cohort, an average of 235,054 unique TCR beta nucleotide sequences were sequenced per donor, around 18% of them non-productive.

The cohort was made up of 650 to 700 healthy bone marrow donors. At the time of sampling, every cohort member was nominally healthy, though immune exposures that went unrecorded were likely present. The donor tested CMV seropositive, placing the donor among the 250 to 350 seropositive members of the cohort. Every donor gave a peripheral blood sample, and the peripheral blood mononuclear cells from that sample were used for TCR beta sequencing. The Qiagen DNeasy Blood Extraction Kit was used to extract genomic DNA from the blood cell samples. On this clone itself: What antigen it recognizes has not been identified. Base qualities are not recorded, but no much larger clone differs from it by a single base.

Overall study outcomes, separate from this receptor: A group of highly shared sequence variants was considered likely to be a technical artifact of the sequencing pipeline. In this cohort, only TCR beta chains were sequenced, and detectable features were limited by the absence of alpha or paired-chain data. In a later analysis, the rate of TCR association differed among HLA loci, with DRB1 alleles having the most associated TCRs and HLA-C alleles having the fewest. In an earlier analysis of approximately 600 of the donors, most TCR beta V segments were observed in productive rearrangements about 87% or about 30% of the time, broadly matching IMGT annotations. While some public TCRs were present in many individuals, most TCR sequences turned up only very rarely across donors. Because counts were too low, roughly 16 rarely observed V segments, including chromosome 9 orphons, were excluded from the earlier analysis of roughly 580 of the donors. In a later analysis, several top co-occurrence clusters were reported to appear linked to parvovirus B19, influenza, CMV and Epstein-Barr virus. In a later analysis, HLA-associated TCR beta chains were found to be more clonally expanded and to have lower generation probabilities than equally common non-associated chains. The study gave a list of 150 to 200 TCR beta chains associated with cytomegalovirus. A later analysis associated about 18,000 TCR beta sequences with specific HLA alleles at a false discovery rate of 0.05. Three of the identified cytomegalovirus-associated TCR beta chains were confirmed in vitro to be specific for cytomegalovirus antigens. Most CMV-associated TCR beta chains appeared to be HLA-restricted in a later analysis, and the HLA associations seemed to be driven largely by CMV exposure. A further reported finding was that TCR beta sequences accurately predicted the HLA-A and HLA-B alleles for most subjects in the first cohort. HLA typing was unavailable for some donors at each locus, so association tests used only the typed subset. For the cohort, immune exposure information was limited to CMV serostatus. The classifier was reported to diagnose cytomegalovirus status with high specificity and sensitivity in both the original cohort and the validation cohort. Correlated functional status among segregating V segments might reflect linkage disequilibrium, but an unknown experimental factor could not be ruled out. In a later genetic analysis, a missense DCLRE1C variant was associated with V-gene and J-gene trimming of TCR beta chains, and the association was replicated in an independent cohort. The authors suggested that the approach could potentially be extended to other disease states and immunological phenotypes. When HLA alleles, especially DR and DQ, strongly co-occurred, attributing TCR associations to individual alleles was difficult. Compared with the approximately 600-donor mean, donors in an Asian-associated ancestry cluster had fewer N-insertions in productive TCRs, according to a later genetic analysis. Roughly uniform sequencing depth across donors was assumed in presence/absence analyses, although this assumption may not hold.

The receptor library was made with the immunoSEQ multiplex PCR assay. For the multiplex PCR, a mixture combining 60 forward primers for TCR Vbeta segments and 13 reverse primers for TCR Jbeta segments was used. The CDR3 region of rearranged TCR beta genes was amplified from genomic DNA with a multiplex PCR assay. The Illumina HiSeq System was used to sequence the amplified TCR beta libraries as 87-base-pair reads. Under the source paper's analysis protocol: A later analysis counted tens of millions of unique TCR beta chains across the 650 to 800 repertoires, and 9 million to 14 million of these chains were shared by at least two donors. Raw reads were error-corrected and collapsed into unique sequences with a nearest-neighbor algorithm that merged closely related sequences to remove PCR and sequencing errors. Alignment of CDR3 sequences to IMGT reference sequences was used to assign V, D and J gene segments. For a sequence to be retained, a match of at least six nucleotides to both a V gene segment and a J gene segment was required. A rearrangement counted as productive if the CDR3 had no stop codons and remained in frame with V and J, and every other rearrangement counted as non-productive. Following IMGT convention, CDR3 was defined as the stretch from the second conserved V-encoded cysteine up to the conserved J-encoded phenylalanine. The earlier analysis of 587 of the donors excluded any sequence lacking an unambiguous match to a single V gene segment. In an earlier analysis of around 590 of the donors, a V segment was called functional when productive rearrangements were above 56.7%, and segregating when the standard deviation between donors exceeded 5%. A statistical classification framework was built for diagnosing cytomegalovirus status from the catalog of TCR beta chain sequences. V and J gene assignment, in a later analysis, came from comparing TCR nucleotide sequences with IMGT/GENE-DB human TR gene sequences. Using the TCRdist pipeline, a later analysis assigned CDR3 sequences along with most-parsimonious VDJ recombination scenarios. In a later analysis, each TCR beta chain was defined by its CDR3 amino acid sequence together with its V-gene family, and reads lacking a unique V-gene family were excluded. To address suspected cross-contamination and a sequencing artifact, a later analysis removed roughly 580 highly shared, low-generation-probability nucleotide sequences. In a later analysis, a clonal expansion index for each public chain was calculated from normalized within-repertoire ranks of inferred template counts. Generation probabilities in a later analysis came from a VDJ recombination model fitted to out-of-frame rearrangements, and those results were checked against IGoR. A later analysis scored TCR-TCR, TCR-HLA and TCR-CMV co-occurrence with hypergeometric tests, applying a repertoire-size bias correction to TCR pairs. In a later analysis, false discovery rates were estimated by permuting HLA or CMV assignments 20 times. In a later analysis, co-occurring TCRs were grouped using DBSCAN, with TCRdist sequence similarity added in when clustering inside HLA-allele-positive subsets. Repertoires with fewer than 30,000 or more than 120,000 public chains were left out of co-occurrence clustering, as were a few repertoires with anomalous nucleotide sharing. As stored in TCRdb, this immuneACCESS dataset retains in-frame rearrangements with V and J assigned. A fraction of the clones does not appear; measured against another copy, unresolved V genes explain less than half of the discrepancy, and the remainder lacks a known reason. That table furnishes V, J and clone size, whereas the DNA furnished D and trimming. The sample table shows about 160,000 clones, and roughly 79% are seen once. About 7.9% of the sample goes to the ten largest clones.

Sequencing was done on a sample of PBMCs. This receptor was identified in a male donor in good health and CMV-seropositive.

The DNA is TGCGCCAGCAGCATTGAGAGCTCCTACGAGCAGTACTTC. It specifies CASSIESSYEQYF. In this chain, TRBV5-1 is recombined with TRBJ2-7, with no confident D gene call. The germline V gene specifies SGHRS as CDR1 and YFSETQ as CDR2. The CDR3 starts with the cysteine, ends with the phenylalanine, and has 13 residues. Just CDR3 DNA is preserved here, 39 bases in frame from base 1. The V and J ends are trimmed by 4 bases and 0 bases, leaving 8 bases between them.